A single sample is the source of the 24 T cell receptor beta chains below, sequenced in a study of cytomegalovirus exposure and HLA in healthy donors (dated by TCRdb to about 2017). The protocol used for the library was the immunoSEQ multiplex PCR assay. For the multiplex PCR, a mixture combining 60 forward primers for TCR Vbeta segments and 13 reverse primers for TCR Jbeta segments was used. Drawn from immuneACCESS, this table holds only the in-frame rearrangements with V and J called that TCRdb kept. Clones are partly lost; checked studies trace under half to an unresolved V gene and leave the rest unexplained. Present in this sample are approximately 110,000 clones, roughly 79% of which were seen just once. The ten largest clonotypes hold around 6% of the sample. Material for sequencing was PBMCs. Every receptor here comes from a male donor in good health and CMV-seronegative.

The J gene is TRBJ1-2, the V gene TRBV4-1; D is uncertain. Trimming stripped 2 bases from V and 6 bases from J, with 10 bases between. CDR1 and CDR2 (germline): MGHRA, YSYEKL. This CDR3 spans 13 amino acids. The CDR3 here is CASSQSRGDGYTF. The CDR3 region has the DNA TGCGCCAGCAGCCAAAGCCGAGGAGATGGCTACACCTTC.

In DNA form, the CDR3 reads TGCAGCGTTGATTCAGACAGGGGGAACTATGGCTACACCTTC. Its translation: CSVDSDRGNYGYTF. This chain connects TRBV29-1 to TRBJ1-2; 9 positions match TRBD1. The ends lost 3 bases at V and 2 bases at J; junction bases unmatched: 4. CDR1 and CDR2 (germline): SQVTM, ANQGSEA. This CDR3 contains 14 residues. The full variable domain, its missing parts supplied by reference TRBV29-1 and TRBJ1-2, is SAVISQKPSRDICQRGTSLTIQCQVDSQVTMMFWYRQQPGQSLTLIATANQGSEATYESGFVIDKFPISRPNLTFSTLTVSNMSPEDSSIYLCSVDSDRGNYGYTFGSGTRLTVV.

The rearrangement joins TRBV5-6 to TRBJ2-7; 8 nucleotides match TRBD2. V gave up 2 bases and J gave up 3 bases; unmatched junction bases: 4. CDR1 and CDR2 (germline): SGHDT, YYEEEE. The CDR3 sequence is 14 residues long. As DNA, the CDR3 is TGTGCCAGCAGCTTCAGCGGGAGTATCTACGAGCAGTACTTC. It encodes CASSFSGSIYEQYF.

V gene TRBV7-8 combines with J gene TRBJ2-3; TRBD2 matches at 8 bases. V trimming: 1 base; J trimming: 0 bases; junction bases outside the gene matches: 6. The CDR3 totals 17 residues. The germline V gene encodes CDR1 SGHVS and CDR2 FQNEAQ. The CDR3: CASSLGREGRSTDTQYF. The CDR3 DNA is TGTGCCAGCAGCTTAGGACGGGAGGGCCGCAGCACAGATACGCAGTATTTT.

The CDR3 loop is CASSLYPTSGSINEQFF. CDR3 sequence (DNA): TGCGCCAGCAGCTTGTACCCCACTAGCGGGAGTATTAATGAGCAGTTCTTC. The rearrangement links TRBV5-1 to TRBJ2-1; TRBD2 agrees at 11 bases. Germline loops: CDR1 SGHRS, CDR2 YFSETQ. The length of the CDR3 is 17 residues. V shed 1 base and J 7 bases; nucleotides not matched to a gene: 10.

This chain joins TRBV28 and TRBJ1-5, with 10 nucleotides matching TRBD1. V lost 2 bases to trimming and J lost 0 bases; unmatched junction nucleotides: 16. The CDR3 has 21 residues. The V gene's germline CDR1 is MDHEN and CDR2 SYDVKM. The CDR3, as DNA: TGTGCCAGCAGTTTAAAATTCAGGGAGACAGGGGGCGCACATAGCAATCAGCCCCAGCATTTT. Protein: CASSLKFRETGGAHSNQPQHF.

The sample holds one count of this clone. The chain links TRBV27 to TRBJ2-1; 10 bases align to TRBD2. Germline V gene data show CDR1 as MNHEY and CDR2 as SMNVEV (reference sequence). V was pared by 5 bases and J by 6 bases, with 7 bases of the junction left unmatched. This CDR3 is built from 15 residues. The CDR3 spells CASSPKREGLNEQFF. DNA for the CDR3: TGTGCCAGCAGTCCGAAGCGGGAGGGTCTCAATGAGCAGTTCTTC.

The V and J genes are TRBV25-1 and TRBJ2-2; D gene unclear. The germline V and J ends were trimmed by 5 bases and 10 bases, with 11 bases remaining between them. The CDR3 length is 12 residues. The germline V gene encodes CDR1 MGHDK and CDR2 SYGVNS. The CDR3 nucleotides read TGTGCCAGCAGTAGCTTCCCCTTGGAGCTGTTTTTT. This translates into CASSSFPLELFF.

The chain has TRBV20-1 and TRBJ1-1; D uncertain. This CDR3 spans 11 amino acids. Trimming cost V 6 bases and J 7 bases, with 12 bases left between them. Germline V lookup: CDR1 DFQATT, CDR2 SNEGSKA (reference sequence). The CDR3 nucleotides are TGCAGTGCCCACCGAGTAATTGAAGCTTTCTTT. Its translation: CSAHRVIEAFF.

V gene TRBV7-9 combines with J gene TRBJ2-7, with 11 bases fitting TRBD2. Germline V lookup: CDR1 SEHNR, CDR2 FQNEAQ (reference sequence). The V and J ends lost 6 bases and 0 bases, in that order; junction bases with no gene match: 1. The length of the CDR3 is 14 residues. CDR3 DNA sequence: TGTGCCAGCAGTGGGACTAGCGGCTCCTACGAGCAGTACTTC. This codes for CASSGTSGSYEQYF.

This rearrangement joins TRBV28 to TRBJ1-5; no clear D. The V end lost 6 bases, the J end lost 2 bases, and 11 bases lay between the germline ends. This CDR3 contains 14 residues. Germline V CDR1 and CDR2: MDHEN, SYDVKM. The CDR3: CASRAVLGNQPQHF. The DNA of the CDR3 is TGTGCCAGCAGGGCGGTTTTGGGCAATCAGCCCCAGCATTTT.

This CDR3 reads CASSYTGVSTDTQYF. CDR3 in DNA: TGTGCCAGCAGTTATACAGGCGTAAGCACAGATACGCAGTATTTT. The chain joins TRBV6-6 to TRBJ2-3; TRBD1 might be the D (5 bases). The CDR3 has 15 residues. Germline V lookup: CDR1 MNHNY, CDR2 SVGAGI (reference sequence). V dropped 3 bases and J dropped 0 bases, with 10 bases sitting between them.

J is TRBJ2-3 and V is TRBV15, with 10 nucleotides matching TRBD1. In germline, CDR1 is LNHNV, CDR2 YYDKDF (reference sequence). Unmatched junction bases numbered 7, after V lost 1 base and J lost 3 bases. CDR3 length: 17 residues. The CDR3 DNA follows: TGTGCCACCAGCAGAGGGACAGGGGGGGATCGGACAGATACGCAGTATTTT. Translation: CATSRGTGGDRTDTQYF.

The V gene is TRBV29-1, the J gene TRBJ1-1; D perhaps matches TRBD1 (5 bases). The germline gives CDR1 SQVTM, CDR2 ANQGSEA. Trimming pared 4 bases from V and 7 bases from J, leaving 13 bases between. There are 12 residues in the CDR3. The CDR3 spells CSVAQVGGEAFF. The CDR3 DNA sequence: TGCAGCGTTGCCCAGGTGGGGGGTGAAGCTTTCTTT. Together with reference TRBV29-1 and TRBJ1-1, the CDR3 gives the full variable domain: SAVISQKPSRDICQRGTSLTIQCQVDSQVTMMFWYRQQPGQSLTLIATANQGSEATYESGFVIDKFPISRPNLTFSTLTVSNMSPEDSSIYLCSVAQVGGEAFFGQGTRLTVV.

The chain couples TRBV29-1 to TRBJ2-1; 11 bases fit TRBD2. J was trimmed by 0 bases and V by 5 bases; bases with no gene match: 6. Germline V gives CDR1 SQVTM, CDR2 ANQGSEA. The CDR3 has 16 residues. CDR3 coding DNA: TGCAGCGTTCCCGGGACTAGCGGATTCTCCTACAATGAGCAGTTCTTC. It encodes CSVPGTSGFSYNEQFF.

The table lists this clone with a few counts. The rearrangement links TRBV5-4 to TRBJ1-1, with D hard to call. The V end lost 0 bases, the J end lost 4 bases, and 10 bases lay between the germline ends. Germline loops: CDR1 SGHNT, CDR2 YYREEE (reference sequence). The CDR3 covers 14 residues. The CDR3 region has the DNA TGTGCCAGCAGCTTGGATCCGGGAGGCACTGAAGCTTTCTTT. This codes for CASSLDPGGTEAFF.

The chain uses TRBV30 and TRBJ1-5; D is unclear. Between the trimmed V and J ends, which lost 2 bases and 5 bases, there was a span of 7 bases. This CDR3 region has 12 residues. Germline V CDR1 and CDR2: GTSNPN, SVGIG (reference sequence). CDR3 bases: TGTGCCTGGAGTTTCTCCTATCAGCCCCAGCATTTT. Its translation is CAWSFSYQPQHF.

The chain couples TRBV5-6 to TRBJ2-3; 8 bases align to TRBD2. Germline CDR1 and CDR2: SGHDT and YYEEEE. J gave up 3 bases and V 4 bases, and 4 bases lay outside the gene matches. The CDR3 runs to 14 residues. DNA of the CDR3: TGTGCCAGCAGCCACGGGGGGGCAACAGATACGCAGTATTTT. Translating it yields CASSHGGATDTQYF.

The CDR3 loop reads CASSPYTEAFF. The DNA for the CDR3 is TGTGCCAGCAGTCCATACACTGAAGCTTTCTTT. The chain joins TRBV6-1 to TRBJ1-1; D gene unclear. CDR1 is MNHNS, CDR2 SASEGT, per germline. CDR3 length equals 11 residues. Trimming removed 5 bases at V and 3 bases at J, with 4 bases between.

The chain uses TRBV27 and TRBJ2-7; 7 bases are a match to TRBD2. The CDR3 extends over 15 amino acids. Looked up from germline, CDR1 is MNHEY and CDR2 is SMNVEV (reference sequence). J gave up 0 bases and V 2 bases, and 4 bases lay outside the gene matches. The chain's CDR3 is CASSLLAVSSYEQYF. The CDR3, as DNA: TGTGCCAGCAGTTTACTAGCGGTTAGCTCCTACGAGCAGTACTTC.

This clone was detected only once. The chain joins TRBV28 to TRBJ2-1; D perhaps matches TRBD2 (6 bases). The germline V gene encodes CDR1 MDHEN and CDR2 SYDVKM. V lost 5 bases to trimming and J lost 5 bases, with 16 bases between them. This CDR3 has 15 residues. As DNA, the CDR3 is TGTGCCAGCAGTCCAGCGGGCGCGTCCAACAATGAGCAGTTCTTC. This translates into CASSPAGASNNEQFF.

This rearrangement joins TRBV19 to TRBJ1-1; tentatively, D is TRBD1 (6 bases). Between the trimmed V and J ends, which lost 5 bases and 0 bases, there was a span of 13 bases. The CDR3 is 15 amino acids. Germline CDR1 and CDR2: LNHDA and SQIVND (reference sequence). DNA of the CDR3: TGTGCCAGTAGTGACTCAGGGGCGATGAACACTGAAGCTTTCTTT. This encodes CASSDSGAMNTEAFF. Full variable domain (outside the CDR3, taken from reference TRBV19 and TRBJ1-1): DGGITQSPKYLFRKEGQNVTLSCEQNLNHDAMYWYRQDPGQGLRLIYYSQIVNDFQKGDIAEGYSVSREKKESFPLTVTSAQKNPTAFYLCASSDSGAMNTEAFFGQGTRLTVV.

This chain links TRBV7-8 with TRBJ2-5; TRBD2 matches at 7 bases. With the DNA end fitting TRBJ2-7 better, the J assignment may be wrong. Germline assignment: CDR1 SGHVS and CDR2 FQNEAQ. The CDR3 runs 14 residues. CDR3 in amino acids: CASSLGLAAYEQYF. In DNA form, the CDR3 reads TGTGCCAGCAGCTTAGGCCTAGCGGCCTACGAGCAGTACTTC.

At least ten counts were recorded for this clone. This sequence joins TRBV7-6 and TRBJ2-5; a weak D match, TRBD1 (5 bases). V lost 5 bases and J lost 1, with 5 bases in between. The CDR3 covers 12 residues. Germline V CDR1 and CDR2: SGHVS, FNYEAQ. In DNA form, the CDR3 reads TGTGCCAGCAGCAGGGGCCAAGAGACCCAGTACTTC. It specifies CASSRGQETQYF.